The 25 T cell receptor beta chains below come from one sample, sequenced in a study of shared clonotypes between healthy human individuals. This table comes from immunoSEQ multiplex PCR, and its TCRdb copy is limited to in-frame clones, with some not included. This sample has around 1.9 million clones; approximately 94% occur once, and the top ten carry around 1.7%. Naive CD8 cells lacked CD45RO, underwent positive selection for CCR7 and left out terminally differentiated effector memory CD45RA+ cells. The sequencing input was naive CD8+ T cells from PBMCs. The receptors here all came from a man between 18 and 29 years old in good health. Some clones in this sample may be carry-over from other donors' samples.

The chain employs TRBV27 and TRBJ2-5; tentatively, D is TRBD1 (5 bases). The CDR3 covers 14 residues. Germline CDR1 MNHEY, CDR2 SMNVEV (reference sequence). V dropped 2 bases and J dropped 5 bases, with 12 bases sitting between them. The CDR3 region is CASSLSSGLETQYF. The CDR3 coding sequence is TGTGCCAGCAGTTTAAGTTCAGGGTTGGAGACCCAGTACTTC.

The rearrangement joins TRBV9 to TRBJ2-7; 8 bases map to TRBD1. CDR1 SGDLS and CDR2 YYNGEE come from the germline V gene. CDR3 length equals 16 residues. With 3 bases clipped from V and 1 base from J, the junction kept 9 bases outside the gene matches. In DNA form, the CDR3 reads TGTGCCAGCAGCGCGGCCGGGACAGGTATATCCTACGAGCAGTACTTC. This translates into CASSAAGTGISYEQYF.

The chain links TRBV28 to TRBJ1-1; no definite D call. The germline V gene has CDR1 MDHEN and CDR2 SYDVKM. The CDR3 loop spans 15 amino acids. Between the trimmed V and J ends, which lost 0 bases and 3 bases, there was a span of 11 bases. Written as DNA, the CDR3 is TGTGCCAGCAGTTTATGGCGCCAGCGAGACACTGAAGCTTTCTTT. It codes for CASSLWRQRDTEAFF.

CDR3 coding DNA: TGCGCCAGCAGCCTGGCGGGGGGGCCCACCGGGGAGCTGTTTTTT. Translation: CASSLAGGPTGELFF. The chain uses TRBV4-3 and TRBJ2-2; 9 bases fit TRBD2. The CDR3 sequence is 15 residues long. J gave up 4 bases and V 4 bases, and 4 bases lay outside the gene matches. Per the germline V gene, CDR1 is LGHNA and CDR2 is YSLEER.

The table lists this clone with a count of one. The rearrangement links TRBV7-9 to TRBJ2-7; the match to TRBD2 covers 11 bases. The CDR3 runs to 17 residues. Germline trimming cut 4 bases from V and 2 bases from J; bases unmatched to any gene: 10. In germline, CDR1 is SEHNR, CDR2 FQNEAQ (reference sequence). CDR3 region: CASSSIRGLADTYEQYF. As DNA, the CDR3 is TGTGCCAGCAGCTCAATAAGGGGACTAGCGGATACCTACGAGCAGTACTTC.

Only one count was recorded for this clone. The chain joins TRBV11-2 to TRBJ2-7; D possibly corresponds to TRBD1 (5 bases). Germline CDR1 and CDR2: SGHAT and FQNNGV. The CDR3 runs to 14 residues. Trimming took 0 bases from V and 2 from J, leaving 8 bases between them. CDR3 coding DNA: TGTGCCAGCAGCTTAGACTGGGGCCCCTACGAGCAGTACTTC. The encoded protein is CASSLDWGPYEQYF. Looking up the rest from reference TRBV11-2 and TRBJ2-7 gives the full variable domain: EAGVAQSPRYKIIEKRQSVAFWCNPISGHATLYWYQQILGQGPKLLIQFQNNGVVDDSQLPKDRFSAERLKGVDSTLKIQPAKLEDSAVYLCASSLDWGPYEQYFGPGTRLTVT.

The rearrangement links TRBV27 to TRBJ2-3, with D perhaps matching TRBD1 (5 bases). Germline loops: CDR1 MNHEY, CDR2 SMNVEV (reference sequence). Trimming stripped 6 bases from V and 6 bases from J, with 10 bases between. The CDR3 has 12 residues. DNA of the CDR3: TGTGCCAGCAGGGAACAGGCGGATACGCAGTATTTT. Translating it yields CASREQADTQYF.

The chain joins TRBV28 to TRBJ2-5; TRBD2 aligns across 7 bases. Germline V lookup: CDR1 MDHEN, CDR2 SYDVKM. This CDR3 has 14 residues. Trimming took 8 bases from V and 2 from J; bases not matched to a gene: 8. The CDR3 DNA reads as TGTGCCAGCTCACACCTCGGGGGGCAAGAGACCCAGTACTTC. Its protein is CASSHLGGQETQYF.

This sequence joins TRBV28 and TRBJ2-4, with TRBD2 matching 9 bases. The CDR3 is 16 residues long. Per germline, CDR1 MDHEN and CDR2 SYDVKM. J gave up 5 bases and V 3 bases, and 8 bases lay outside the gene matches. CDR3: CASSFLASGNENIQYF. CDR3 DNA: TGTGCCAGCAGTTTTTTGGCTAGCGGGAACGAAAACATTCAGTACTTC. The full variable domain, rest sourced from reference TRBV28 and TRBJ2-4, is DVKVTQSSRYLVKRTGEKVFLECVQDMDHENMFWYRQDPGLGLRLIYFSYDVKMKEKGDIPEGYSVSREKKERFSLILESASTNQTSMYLCASSFLASGNENIQYFGAGTRLSVL.

V gene TRBV9 combines with J gene TRBJ1-4, with D maybe TRBD1 (5 bases). Trimming stripped 4 bases from V and 7 bases from J, with 20 bases between. Germline V gene sequence: CDR1 SGDLS, CDR2 YYNGEE. The CDR3 has 16 amino acids. The CDR3 loop reads CASSPAGSLGGEKLFF. Here the CDR3 DNA reads TGTGCCAGCAGCCCAGCGGGCTCTCTTGGGGGTGAAAAACTGTTTTTT. Drawing the rest from reference TRBV9 and TRBJ1-4, the complete variable domain is DSGVTQTPKHLITATGQRVTLRCSPRSGDLSVYWYQQSLDQGLQFLIQYYNGEERAKGNILERFSAQQFPDLHSELNLSSLELGDSALYFCASSPAGSLGGEKLFFGSGTQLSVL.

V and J are TRBV27 and TRBJ1-4; 8 bases align to TRBD1. CDR3 length equals 16 residues. CDR1 MNHEY and CDR2 SMNVEV come from the germline V gene (reference sequence). Trimming removed 6 bases from V and 6 bases from J; junction bases left unmatched: 12. CDR3 in DNA: TGTGCCAGCAGCCCTCTTGGGGGACAGGATCATGAAAAACTGTTTTTT. Translation gives CASSPLGGQDHEKLFF.

This clone was seen once. The chain has TRBV18 and TRBJ1-1; D is uncertain. Germline V gene data show CDR1 as KGHSH and CDR2 as LQKENI. The CDR3 is 18 residues long. The V end lost 3 bases, the J end lost 1 base, and 21 bases lay between the germline ends. The CDR3 here is CASSPGSGIKYPNTEAFF. CDR3 in DNA: TGTGCCAGCTCACCCGGCTCCGGGATCAAGTATCCGAACACTGAAGCTTTCTTT.

This chain links TRBV13 with TRBJ2-7; perhaps TRBD2 as D (6 bases). The V and J ends lost 5 bases and 7 bases respectively, with 12 bases between them. Germline CDR1 is PRHDT and CDR2 is FYEKMQ (reference sequence). The CDR3 has 12 amino acids. CDR3 protein: CASSEEGLEQYF. DNA of the CDR3: TGTGCCAGCAGCGAGGAGGGACTTGAGCAGTACTTC.

There are a few counts of this clone. The rearrangement joins TRBV6-1 to TRBJ1-5, with 9 bases that match TRBD1. The V segment lost 4 bases and the J segment 4 bases; nucleotides outside the gene matches: 5. CDR3 length: 15 residues. Germline V gene sequence: CDR1 MNHNS, CDR2 SASEGT. CDR3 in amino acids: CASSGYRGRNQPQHF. Written as DNA, the CDR3 is TGTGCCAGCAGTGGATACAGGGGGCGGAATCAGCCCCAGCATTTT.

The gene calls are TRBV2 and TRBJ2-5, with D unclear. The CDR3 has 10 residues. Trimming cost V 8 bases and J 5 bases, with 6 bases left between them. Germline lookup yields CDR1 SNHLY and CDR2 FYNNEI. The CDR3 DNA sequence: TGTGCCAGCGTAGGGGAGACCCAGTACTTC. Translation: CASVGETQYF.

This clone was seen once. CDR3 nucleotides: TGTGCCAGCTCACACGACGGACGGAGTTACGAGCAGTACTTC. This gives the protein CASSHDGRSYEQYF. The chain couples TRBV18 to TRBJ2-7; D call uncertain. The length of the CDR3 is 14 residues. Per the germline V gene, CDR1 is KGHSH and CDR2 is LQKENI. With 4 bases removed from V and 4 bases from J, the gap between germline ends came to 14 bases.

This chain uses TRBV7-9 with TRBJ2-5; possibly TRBD1 for D (6 bases). V was clipped by 5 bases and J by 3 bases, with 10 bases between them. Germline lookup yields CDR1 SEHNR and CDR2 FQNEAQ (reference sequence). This CDR3 has 13 amino acids. The chain's CDR3 is CASSPRQEETQYF. The DNA for the CDR3 is TGTGCCAGCAGCCCAAGACAGGAAGAGACCCAGTACTTC.

The chain recombines TRBV9 with TRBJ2-1, with TRBD2 matching over 10 bases. Germline lookup yields CDR1 SGDLS and CDR2 YYNGEE. CDR3 length: 14 residues. With 3 bases clipped from V and 10 bases from J, the junction kept 7 bases outside the gene matches. Here the CDR3 reads CASSAGTSAWEQFF. For the CDR3, the DNA is TGTGCCAGCAGCGCAGGGACTAGCGCCTGGGAGCAGTTCTTC.

This chain uses TRBV5-6 with TRBJ2-2, with 7 nucleotides matching TRBD1. Trimming removed 5 bases from V and 0 bases from J; junction bases left unmatched: 7. This CDR3 comprises 16 residues. The germline V gene has CDR1 SGHDT and CDR2 YYEEEE. CDR3 DNA sequence: TGTGCCAGCAGTCTATTCGACAGGGCGAACACCGGGGAGCTGTTTTTT. Its translation is CASSLFDRANTGELFF.

The rearrangement joins TRBV6-5 to TRBJ2-2, with D hard to call. V shed 0 bases and J shed 7 bases, with 9 bases lying between them. This CDR3 spans 14 amino acids. From germline, CDR1 is MNHEY and CDR2 SVGAGI. The CDR3: CASSYSIGNGELFF. CDR3 coding DNA: TGTGCCAGCAGTTACTCGATTGGGAACGGGGAGCTGTTTTTT.

The V and J genes are TRBV4-2 and TRBJ1-5, with no clear D. V shed 4 bases and J shed 6 bases, with 13 bases lying between them. Germline lookup yields CDR1 LGHNA and CDR2 YNFKEQ. The CDR3 covers 14 residues. The DNA for the CDR3 is TGTGCCAGCAGCCCCCCCGGCAAGGGTCAGCCCCAGCATTTT. Protein sequence: CASSPPGKGQPQHF.

As for this clone: Other nucleotide sequences in the sample specify the same CDR3. CDR3 DNA sequence: TGTGCCAGCAGCTTAATCCTCAGCTCCTACAATGAGCAGTTCTTC. Protein: CASSLILSSYNEQFF. The rearrangement joins TRBV7-3 to TRBJ2-1; no firm D call. CDR1 is SGHTA and CDR2 is FQGTGA in the germline V gene. This CDR3 contains 15 residues. V was cut by 1 base and J by 0 bases, with 7 bases left in between.

The CDR3 region is CASSQDFGYGYTF. DNA for the CDR3: TGCGCCAGCAGCCAAGATTTCGGCTATGGCTACACCTTC. The chain is built from TRBV4-1 and TRBJ1-2; D not resolved. The CDR3 has 13 amino acids. Trimming took 0 bases from V and 4 from J, leaving 6 bases between them. Germline-derived CDR1 and CDR2 are MGHRA and YSYEKL.

The chain joins TRBV4-1 to TRBJ1-1; maybe TRBD1 (5 bases). Germline V gives CDR1 MGHRA, CDR2 YSYEKL. This CDR3 is 15 amino acids long. With 4 bases removed from V and 1 base from J, the gap between germline ends came to 13 bases. CDR3 in amino acids: CASSPWGTENTEAFF. The DNA for the CDR3 is TGCGCCAGCAGCCCCTGGGGGACGGAGAACACTGAAGCTTTCTTT.

The chain uses TRBV5-6 and TRBJ1-1; D is ambiguous. This CDR3 has 14 amino acids. CDR1 is SGHDT and CDR2 is YYEEEE in the germline V gene. V was shortened by 0 bases and J by 6 bases, with 12 bases between the two germline ends. Here the CDR3 DNA reads TGTGCCAGCAGCTTGGCTTACAGACCGTCTGAAGCTTTCTTT. It encodes CASSLAYRPSEAFF. The variable domain in full, completed from reference TRBV5-6 and TRBJ1-1, reads DAGVTQSPTHLIKTRGQQVTLRCSPKSGHDTVSWYQQALGQGPQFIFQYYEEEERQRGNFPDRFSGHQFPNYSSELNVNALLLGDSALYLCASSLAYRPSEAFFGQGTRLTVV.